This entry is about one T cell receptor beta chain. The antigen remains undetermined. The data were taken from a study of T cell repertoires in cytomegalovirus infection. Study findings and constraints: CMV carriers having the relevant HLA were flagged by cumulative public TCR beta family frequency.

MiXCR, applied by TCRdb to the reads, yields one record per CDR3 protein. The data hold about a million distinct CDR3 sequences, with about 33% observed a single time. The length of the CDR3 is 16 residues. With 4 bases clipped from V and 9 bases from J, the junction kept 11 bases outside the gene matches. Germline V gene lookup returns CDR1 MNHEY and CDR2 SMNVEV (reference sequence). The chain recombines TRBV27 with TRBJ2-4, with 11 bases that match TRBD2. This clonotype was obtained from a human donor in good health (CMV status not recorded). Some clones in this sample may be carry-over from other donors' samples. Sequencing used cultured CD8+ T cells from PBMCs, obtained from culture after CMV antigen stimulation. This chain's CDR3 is CASSSGPGLAAGIQYF. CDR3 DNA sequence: TGTGCCAGCAGTTCCGGCCCGGGACTAGCGGCAGGCATTCAGTACTTC.